These 5 T cell receptor beta chains came from one sample sequenced in a study of cytomegalovirus exposure and HLA in healthy donors. PCR used 60 Vbeta primers and 13 Jbeta primers. Sequenced by immunoSEQ multiplex PCR; TCRdb stores in-frame clones only, minus some. In the table there are about 44,000 clones, around 87% of which are singletons. Sequenced input: PBMCs. Source of these receptors: a woman in her thirties or forties in good health and CMV-seropositive.

DNA for the CDR3: TGTGCCAGCCAGTCCTCCCTACTAGCTAACCAAGAGACCCAGTACTTC. Protein: CASQSSLLANQETQYF. The chain couples TRBV28 to TRBJ2-5; D might be TRBD2 (6 bases). The germline CDR1 and CDR2 sequences are MDHEN and SYDVKM. V dropped 8 bases and J dropped 0 bases, with 19 bases sitting between them. The CDR3 sequence is 16 residues long.

This clone was seen only once. The chain recombines TRBV6-6 with TRBJ2-1; 9 bases are a match to TRBD1. There are 15 residues in the CDR3. Germline trimming cut 4 bases from V and 7 bases from J; bases unmatched to any gene: 8. In germline, CDR1 is MNHNY, CDR2 SVGAGI (reference sequence). In DNA form, the CDR3 reads TGTGCCAGCAGTTCTACAGGGGGCGGAATGAATGAGCAGTTCTTC. Its protein product is CASSSTGGGMNEQFF.

The chain combines TRBV6-1 with TRBJ2-1; 13 nucleotides line up with TRBD2. V was pared by 3 bases and J by 9 bases, with 5 bases of the junction left unmatched. The CDR3 extends over 15 amino acids. Germline V lookup: CDR1 MNHNS, CDR2 SASEGT. This chain's CDR3 is CASSDPGLAGIEQFF. CDR3 sequence (DNA): TGTGCCAGCAGTGATCCGGGACTAGCGGGAATTGAGCAGTTCTTC.

This chain connects TRBV4-1 to TRBJ2-3; the D gene is possibly TRBD2 (6 bases). The germline gives CDR1 MGHRA, CDR2 YSYEKL. Trimming pared 1 base from V and 10 bases from J, leaving 12 bases between. This CDR3 comprises 13 residues. This CDR3 is CASSQAIGGAQYF. The DNA for the CDR3 is TGCGCCAGCAGCCAAGCCATCGGGGGTGCGCAGTATTTT.

This clone was counted only a few times. The chain joins TRBV2 to TRBJ2-7; 11 positions agree with TRBD1. Per germline, CDR1 SNHLY and CDR2 FYNNEI. With 9 bases clipped from V and 3 bases from J, the junction kept 1 base outside the gene matches. The length of the CDR3 is 12 residues. In nucleotides, the CDR3 is TGTGCCAGAGGGACAGGGGGCTACGAGCAGTACTTC. This encodes CARGTGGYEQYF.